The sequence of this T cell receptor beta chain was determined in a study of cytomegalovirus exposure and HLA in healthy donors. Overall study results and limits: Later on, an analysis found that several of the most significant clusters appeared to be linked to common viral pathogens, which included parvovirus B19. Further analysis, carried out later, found HLA-associated TCR beta chains more clonally expanded than equally common other chains.

The study ran its PCR with 60 Vbeta and 13 Jbeta primers. Profiled with immunoSEQ multiplex PCR; TCRdb holds only in-frame clones, not every one. The sample contains 110,000 to 150,000 clones, over 70% of which appear only once. This CDR3 is built from 17 residues. Losses at the gene ends were 5 bases for V and 6 bases for J; bases not matched to a gene: 16. The germline V gene has CDR1 KGHSH and CDR2 LQKENI. A word on this clone: What it binds is not known.

The receptor was derived from a male donor in good health and CMV-seronegative. The specimen sequenced was PBMCs. J is TRBJ2-7 and V is TRBV18, with 10 bases that match TRBD1. The chain's CDR3 is CASSALSADRGTLEQYF. The DNA for the CDR3 is TGTGCCAGCTCAGCCTTATCAGCGGACAGGGGGACCCTCGAGCAGTACTTC.